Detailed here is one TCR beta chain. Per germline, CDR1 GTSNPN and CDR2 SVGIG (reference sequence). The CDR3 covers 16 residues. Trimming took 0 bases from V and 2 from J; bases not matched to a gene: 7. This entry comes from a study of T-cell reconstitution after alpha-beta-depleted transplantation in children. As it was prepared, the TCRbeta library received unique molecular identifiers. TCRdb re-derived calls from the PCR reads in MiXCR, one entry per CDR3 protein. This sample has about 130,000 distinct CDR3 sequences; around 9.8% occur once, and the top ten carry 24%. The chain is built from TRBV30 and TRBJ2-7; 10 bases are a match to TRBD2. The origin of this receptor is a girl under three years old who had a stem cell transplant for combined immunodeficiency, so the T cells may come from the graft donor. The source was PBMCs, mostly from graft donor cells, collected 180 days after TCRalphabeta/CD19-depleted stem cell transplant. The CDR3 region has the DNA TGTGCCTGGAGTGTACCCCGGACTAGCGGCCCCTACGAGCAGTACTTC. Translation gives CAWSVPRTSGPYEQYF.